The 10 T cell receptor beta chains listed next were all sequenced from one sample in a study of vaccination effects on CD4 cells after COVID-19. Prior to sequencing, the ViraFEST assay stimulated PBMC with viral peptide pools, which expanded the antigen-specific CD4+ T cells. Cells that had been cultured for 10 days were the source of isolated CD4+ T cells. Vaccine recipients lacked prior SARS-CoV-2 infection and had negative nucleocapsid antibodies. Antigens for these TCRs are unknown. Assay: immunoSEQ multiplex PCR; the TCRdb copy retains only in-frame clones and omits some. Among about 73,000 clones listed, under 80% were seen once. The sample in question was CD4+ T cells from PBMCs cultured with SARS-CoV-2 spike peptides, obtained before COVID-19 vaccination. Source of these receptors: a human donor who received a COVID-19 vaccine.

This chain connects TRBV14 to TRBJ2-3; TRBD2 aligns across 7 bases. There are 15 residues in the CDR3. V shed 1 base and J 4 bases; nucleotides not matched to a gene: 5. Looked up from germline, CDR1 is SGHDN and CDR2 is FVKESK. The CDR3 bases are TGTGCCAGCAGCCAAGGCGGGGGTGCCGCAGATACGCAGTATTTT. The encoded protein is CASSQGGGAADTQYF.

The V call is TRBV29-1, the J call TRBJ1-1; D ambiguous. Trimming took 4 bases from V and 0 from J, leaving 6 bases between them. Germline V gene data show CDR1 as SQVTM and CDR2 as ANQGSEA. The CDR3 has 12 residues. The CDR3 region is CSVAPMNTEAFF. CDR3 nucleotide sequence: TGCAGCGTTGCACCGATGAACACTGAAGCTTTCTTT.

This chain uses TRBV28 with TRBJ1-1; possible D gene TRBD1, 5 bases. CDR3 size: 15 residues. The V end lost 4 bases, the J end lost 5 bases, and 17 bases lay between the germline ends. Germline V lookup: CDR1 MDHEN, CDR2 SYDVKM. In DNA, the CDR3 is TGTGCCAGCAGTTCACCCCCCGGGGGGAAGACTGAAGCTTTCTTT. Translation: CASSSPPGGKTEAFF.

The chain employs TRBV24-1 and TRBJ1-2; no definite D call. The CDR3 consists of 15 residues. Germline lookup yields CDR1 KGHDR and CDR2 SFDVKD. V gave up 3 bases and J gave up 0 bases, with 10 bases separating them. The CDR3 loop reads CATSDGGSSNYGYTF. In nucleotides, the CDR3 is TGTGCCACCAGTGATGGAGGGTCCTCTAACTATGGCTACACCTTC.

The rearrangement uses TRBV15 and TRBJ1-1; D is unclear. Trimming took 0 bases from V and 4 from J, leaving 0 bases between them. This CDR3 is built from 11 residues. Germline V lookup: CDR1 LNHNV, CDR2 YYDKDF (reference sequence). CDR3 sequence: CATSRDTEAFF. The CDR3 DNA follows: TGTGCCACCAGCAGAGACACTGAAGCTTTCTTT.

V and J are TRBV6-5 and TRBJ1-2; the D gene is possibly TRBD1 (5 bases). In germline, CDR1 is MNHEY, CDR2 SVGAGI. The CDR3 runs 13 residues. V dropped 11 bases and J dropped 3 bases, with 16 bases sitting between them. The CDR3 loop is CAANLGVYYGYTF. The DNA of the CDR3 is TGTGCCGCTAACTTGGGGGTTTACTATGGCTACACCTTC.

V is TRBV6-6 and J is TRBJ1-6, with a tentative D call TRBD1 (6 bases). The CDR3 length is 16 residues. Germline-derived CDR1 and CDR2 are MNHNY and SVGAGI (reference sequence). V lost 4 bases and J lost 11, with 21 bases in between. In DNA form, the CDR3 reads TGTGCCAGCAGTTCCCAAAGGACAGACAGGAGGGCACCCCTCCACTTT. The encoded protein is CASSSQRTDRRAPLHF.

The rearrangement links TRBV12-5 to TRBJ1-4, with a tentative D call TRBD1 (5 bases). This CDR3 has 16 residues. In germline, CDR1 is LGHNT, CDR2 FRNRAP. V was shortened by 1 base and J by 2 bases, with 11 bases between the two germline ends. The CDR3 is CASGLGSWGTNEKLFF. The CDR3 DNA reads TGTGCTAGTGGTTTGGGGTCATGGGGGACTAATGAAAAACTGTTTTTT.

This clone occurred once. The genes are TRBV19 and TRBJ2-2; 7 positions agree with TRBD1. Trimming took 7 bases from V and 6 from J; bases not matched to a gene: 5. Per the germline V gene, CDR1 is LNHDA and CDR2 is SQIVND (reference sequence). This CDR3 is built from 13 residues. The CDR3 DNA reads TGTGCCAGTATAGGACAGGTTCCCGGGGAGCTGTTTTTT. Protein sequence: CASIGQVPGELFF.

This clone was counted a few times. The J gene is TRBJ1-1, the V gene TRBV5-1; 7 bases are shared with TRBD1. This CDR3 is built from 18 residues. V was clipped by 4 bases and J by 0 bases; unmatched bases: 15. The germline CDR1 and CDR2 sequences are SGHRS and YFSETQ. The CDR3 bases are TGCGCCAGCAGCCGGCTTACGACAGGGAATAGAATGAACACTGAAGCTTTCTTT. As protein: CASSRLTTGNRMNTEAFF.